This is a list of T cell receptor beta chains from one sample in a study of blood T cell repertoires in COVID-19. Clones were read by immunoSEQ multiplex PCR, and TCRdb kept only the in-frame ones, dropping some. Seen here are 150,000 to 200,000 clones, 88% observed once, and the top ten hold about 6.3%. Sequences were obtained from PBMCs or T cells enriched from blood (not recorded which). The receptors derive from a woman between 50 and 59 years old who had recovered from COVID-19. The CDR3 runs from the conserved cysteine through the conserved F or W. Each record gives: V gene, J gene, D gene, CDR3 protein. The D gene is left open where the match is weak.

V: TRBV4-3; J: TRBJ1-2; D: .; CDR3: CASSQVEAGYGYTF
V: TRBV19; J: TRBJ2-1; D: .; CDR3: CASSTGQNLNNEQFF
V: TRBV19; J: TRBJ2-5; D: .; CDR3: CASRTRLAGQETQYF
V: TRBV5-1; J: TRBJ2-7; D: .; CDR3: CASSPTGPSYEQYF
V: TRBV7-2; J: TRBJ2-3; D: TRBD2; CDR3: CASSLSGSGADTQYF
V: TRBV19; J: TRBJ2-3; D: TRBD2; CDR3: CASSIDPGTNPRADTQYF
V: TRBV19; J: TRBJ1-2; D: TRBD1; CDR3: CASSPGTDYGYTF
V: TRBV5-6; J: TRBJ1-5; D: .; CDR3: CASSMGLSNQPQHF
V: TRBV5-1; J: TRBJ2-1; D: .; CDR3: CASSFTAYNEQFF
V: TRBV11-3; J: TRBJ1-2; D: TRBD1; CDR3: CASSTIQGGDGYTF
V: TRBV6-2/TRBV6-3; J: TRBJ1-1; D: .; CDR3: CASSYEALNTEAFF
V: TRBV6-5; J: TRBJ1-1; D: TRBD1; CDR3: CASTPGQGAVAFF
V: TRBV27; J: TRBJ2-5; D: TRBD2; CDR3: CASTPSGGEETQYF
V: TRBV3-1/TRBV3-2; J: TRBJ1-1; D: .; CDR3: CASSQDQVNTEAFF
V: TRBV27; J: TRBJ2-6; D: TRBD2; CDR3: CASQRGAPLSGANVLTF
V: TRBV5-4; J: TRBJ1-2; D: TRBD1; CDR3: CASSLYPSTDRGLDGYTF
V: TRBV7-3; J: TRBJ1-1; D: .; CDR3: CASSLNLYTEAFF
V: TRBV29-1; J: TRBJ1-1; D: TRBD1; CDR3: CSVLKDRANTEAFF
V: TRBV9; J: TRBJ2-7; D: TRBD2; CDR3: CASSVDGGSYEQYF
V: TRBV6-5; J: TRBJ2-5; D: .; CDR3: CASSPGGETQYF
V: TRBV12-5; J: TRBJ2-2; D: .; CDR3: CASVLSQQGRTGELFF
V: TRBV24-1; J: TRBJ1-6; D: .; CDR3: CATSGQVRHNSPLHF
V: TRBV4-2; J: TRBJ2-2; D: TRBD2; CDR3: CASSQAGTSGGAGELFF
V: TRBV4-2; J: TRBJ1-2; D: .; CDR3: CASSPGEAGEGRVYTF
V: TRBV9; J: TRBJ1-1; D: .; CDR3: CASSVVQSDYMNTEAFF
V: TRBV7-6; J: TRBJ2-2; D: .; CDR3: CASSPSPSNTGELFF
V: TRBV27; J: TRBJ2-3; D: TRBD2; CDR3: CASRQGLAAVSDTQYF
V: TRBV7-2; J: TRBJ1-1; D: .; CDR3: CASSLSQNTEAFF
V: TRBV19; J: TRBJ2-2; D: TRBD2; CDR3: CASSKGLAGWTGELFF
V: TRBV11-2; J: TRBJ1-3; D: TRBD1; CDR3: CASSQTGGGNTIYF
V: TRBV7-9; J: TRBJ1-2; D: .; CDR3: CASSLRLGDGYTF
V: TRBV7-3; J: TRBJ2-2; D: .; CDR3: CASSLIFPGELFF
V: TRBV6-5; J: TRBJ1-2; D: .; CDR3: CASSYSIGGFGYTF
V: TRBV7-2; J: TRBJ1-5; D: .; CDR3: CASSFLDSNQPQHF
V: TRBV30; J: TRBJ2-3; D: TRBD2; CDR3: CAWSGGGLQDTQYF
V: TRBV5-5; J: TRBJ1-4; D: .; CDR3: CASSYVTGTNEKLFF
V: TRBV2; J: TRBJ2-3; D: .; CDR3: CASSAGIDTQYF
V: TRBV19; J: TRBJ2-1; D: .; CDR3: CASSSSGGGYNEQFF
V: TRBV7-9; J: TRBJ2-7; D: .; CDR3: CASSPRDSSYEQYF
V: TRBV5-1; J: TRBJ2-1; D: TRBD2; CDR3: CASSPGPTSGWGFF